The clone carrying this TCR beta chain showed up just a few times. Its antigen is currently unknown. This entry is derived from a study of T cells in Graves' hyperthyroidism and ophthalmopathy. Broader study findings: Blood samples included most of the expanded thyroid clonotypes exceeding 0.001.

The CDR3 has 13 amino acids. Trimming took off 2 bases at V and 2 bases at J, with 7 bases between the two ends. The germline CDR1 and CDR2 sequences are SQVTM and ANQGSEA. RNA transcripts provided the source from which TCR beta CDR3 regions were amplified. The TCR CDR3 first-round RT-PCR relied on the HTBI primer set. In TCRdb, the multiplex PCR reads were re-called with MiXCR into one record per CDR3 protein. The sample lists 600,000 or so distinct CDR3 sequences; around 15% were seen once. Input material: blood. The sequence derives from a woman in her thirties with Graves' hyperthyroidism. The rearrangement uses TRBV29-1 and TRBJ2-1; possible D gene TRBD1, 6 bases. The CDR3 spells CSVETGPYNEQFF. The DNA for the CDR3 is TGCAGCGTTGAAACAGGGCCCTACAATGAGCAGTTCTTC.